This T cell receptor (beta chain) was sequenced during a study of T cell responses to AZD1222 COVID-19 vaccine. There are 15 residues in the CDR3. CDR1 SGHRS and CDR2 YFSETQ come from the germline V gene. V lost 5 bases to trimming and J lost 0 bases; unmatched junction nucleotides: 3. Findings and limits, study-wide: There were mostly white British donors and more females than males, and clonal diversity was possibly underestimated.

Comments on this clone: Its antigen is not known.

Clones were read by immunoSEQ multiplex PCR, and TCRdb kept only the in-frame ones, dropping some. In the table there are 100,000 to 120,000 clones, 70% to 90% of which are singletons. The genes are TRBV5-1 and TRBJ2-2; 8 bases map to TRBD1. This specimen was peripheral blood, taken on day 0 of AZD1222 vaccination. The TCR originated in an adult in good health. CDR3 loop: CASSPQGANTGELFF. The CDR3 nucleotides read TGCGCCAGCAGTCCACAGGGGGCGAACACCGGGGAGCTGTTTTTT.